These T cell receptor beta chains were read from a single sample in a study of blood T cell repertoires in COVID-19. Sequencing was performed with immunoSEQ multiplex PCR; in TCRdb, only in-frame clones are kept and a portion is missing. Among roughly 280,000 clones listed, around 91% were seen once. Source material: PBMCs or T cells enriched from blood (not recorded which). The receptors originated from a woman between 18 and 29 years old who had recovered from COVID-19. CDR3s include the opening cysteine and the closing phenylalanine or tryptophan.

12,TRBV28,TRBJ2-2,CASPIGGGELFF
19,TRBV5-1,TRBJ2-6,CASSLAFGLAGPGANVLTF
19,TRBV5-1,TRBJ1-6,CASSLGFGTATRGDSPLHF
16,TRBV3-1/TRBV3-2,TRBJ1-2,CASSPQPGQGVYGYTF
16,TRBV5-5,TRBJ2-1,CASSVGLALAYNEQFF
15,TRBV4-1,TRBJ1-1,CASSQVGGANTEAFF
15,TRBV29-1,TRBJ2-7,CSVEIGGPLHYEQYF
19,TRBV21-1,TRBJ1-2,CASSKGETGTGTAVGGYTF
14,TRBV11-3,TRBJ1-5,CASMFPGGNQPQHF
16,TRBV5-1,TRBJ2-5,CASSLGLAGSQETQYF
13,TRBV2,TRBJ1-2,CASSGTRGSGYTF
14,TRBV6-5,TRBJ1-1,CASKGRGLDTEAFF
12,TRBV6-5,TRBJ1-6,CASSRGISPLHF
17,TRBV13,TRBJ1-1,CASSTTPGQGASTEAFF
16,TRBV6-1,TRBJ2-3,CASSESKGAGADTQYF
15,TRBV4-2,TRBJ1-6,CASSQVGQGNSPLHF
14,TRBV5-1,TRBJ2-1,CASSLGTIRNEQFF
14,TRBV14,TRBJ1-2,CASSQTTGTYGYTF
16,TRBV5-4,TRBJ1-6,CASSSGREGYNSPLHF
15,TRBV2,TRBJ1-4,CASRLNTGGEEKLFF